Listed below are T cell receptor beta chains from one sample, sequenced in a study of blood T cell repertoires in COVID-19. Produced via immunoSEQ multiplex PCR; TCRdb's table is partial and in-frame only. The sample contains 300,000 to 400,000 clones, 65% to 90% of which appear only once. The sample comprised peripheral blood. These receptors were taken from a woman aged 55-69 years with COVID-19, enrolled during active disease. The CDR3 runs from the conserved cysteine through the conserved F or W. Fields, in order: J gene, D gene, CDR3 length, V gene, CDR3 protein. D genes are given only for firm matches.

J: TRBJ2-1; D: TRBD2; length: 14; V: TRBV27; CDR3: CASSFSAGGDEQFF
J: TRBJ1-2; D: TRBD1; length: 13; V: TRBV5-5; CDR3: CASSQGTGDGYTF
J: TRBJ1-2; D: .; length: 14; V: TRBV11-3; CDR3: CASSPRGGNYGYTF
J: TRBJ1-3; D: TRBD1; length: 15; V: TRBV2; CDR3: CASRPGTGPGGTIYF
J: TRBJ2-5; D: .; length: 13; V: TRBV30; CDR3: CAWSVTSWETQYF
J: TRBJ2-4; D: .; length: 14; V: TRBV19; CDR3: CASSKTDSKNIQYF
J: TRBJ2-3; D: TRBD2; length: 16; V: TRBV13; CDR3: CASRVRGRGATDTQYF
J: TRBJ2-5; D: TRBD2; length: 16; V: TRBV12-5; CDR3: CASGLASGGAEETQYF
J: TRBJ2-7; D: TRBD2; length: 15; V: TRBV20-1; CDR3: CSASILAGGSYEQYF
J: TRBJ1-2; D: .; length: 12; V: TRBV9; CDR3: CASSPTNYGYTF
J: TRBJ1-5; D: TRBD1; length: 15; V: TRBV7-9; CDR3: CASSLTGGGNQPQHF
J: TRBJ2-5; D: TRBD1; length: 16; V: TRBV6-2/TRBV6-3; CDR3: CASSYRPQGFRQTQYF
J: TRBJ1-5; D: .; length: 12; V: TRBV12-5; CDR3: CASAEGDQPQHF
J: TRBJ2-1; D: TRBD2; length: 15; V: TRBV7-2; CDR3: CASSVTSGGPDSKFF
J: TRBJ1-3; D: .; length: 15; V: TRBV19; CDR3: CASSNRGGSGNTIYF
J: TRBJ2-5; D: .; length: 14; V: TRBV27; CDR3: CASSLFGQQETQYF
J: TRBJ2-1; D: .; length: 12; V: TRBV6-2/TRBV6-3; CDR3: CASSPTGNEQFF
J: TRBJ2-7; D: TRBD1; length: 16; V: TRBV11-1; CDR3: CASSSAQGALFYEQYF
J: TRBJ1-3; D: TRBD1; length: 14; V: TRBV5-4; CDR3: CASRTGGSGNTIYF
J: TRBJ1-5; D: TRBD1; length: 15; V: TRBV6-5; CDR3: CASSISGGTRQPQHF
J: TRBJ2-5; D: .; length: 15; V: TRBV6-5; CDR3: CASSYSGSGQGSEYF
J: TRBJ1-2; D: TRBD1; length: 16; V: TRBV4-2; CDR3: CASSHPAGQGVGGYTF
J: TRBJ1-2; D: .; length: 15; V: TRBV11-2; CDR3: CASSLDPNTGYGYTF
J: TRBJ2-3; D: TRBD2; length: 13; V: TRBV25-1; CDR3: CASKLAGADTQYF
J: TRBJ2-7; D: TRBD1; length: 13; V: TRBV5-1; CDR3: CASSFGQGGEQYF
J: TRBJ2-7; D: TRBD2; length: 16; V: TRBV2; CDR3: CASSELAGAIVYEQYF
J: TRBJ1-1; D: .; length: 15; V: TRBV3-1/TRBV3-2; CDR3: CASRNRGISREAAFF
J: TRBJ2-4; D: .; length: 17; V: TRBV2; CDR3: CASQHLGEVLAKNIQYF
J: TRBJ1-2; D: .; length: 15; V: TRBV6-5; CDR3: CASSYAQLANYGYTF
J: TRBJ2-7; D: TRBD1; length: 12; V: TRBV9; CDR3: CASSRTGWEQYF
J: TRBJ2-7; D: .; length: 13; V: TRBV30; CDR3: CAWENRESYEQYF
J: TRBJ2-4; D: .; length: 14; V: TRBV5-1; CDR3: CASSLSRAKNIQYF
J: TRBJ1-1; D: .; length: 13; V: TRBV5-1; CDR3: CASSLLEGTEAFF
J: TRBJ1-2; D: .; length: 14; V: TRBV28; CDR3: CASSPPGTHYGYTF
J: TRBJ2-3; D: .; length: 12; V: TRBV12-3/TRBV12-4; CDR3: CASSSQGGTQYF
J: TRBJ1-4; D: .; length: 14; V: TRBV7-8; CDR3: CASSLSLTGEKLFF
J: TRBJ1-2; D: TRBD1; length: 15; V: TRBV9; CDR3: CASSVAVTGVHGYTF
J: TRBJ1-5; D: .; length: 17; V: TRBV4-2; CDR3: CASSQDPGRSPNQPQHF
J: TRBJ1-2; D: .; length: 19; V: TRBV9; CDR3: CASSVENSMSSHPNYGYTF
J: TRBJ1-2; D: .; length: 12; V: TRBV11-3; CDR3: CASSSGVDGYTF
J: TRBJ2-2; D: .; length: 15; V: TRBV3-1/TRBV3-2; CDR3: CASSQDKASVGELFF
J: TRBJ2-4; D: TRBD1; length: 17; V: TRBV6-6; CDR3: CASSPKDRGLAKNIQYF
J: TRBJ2-5; D: TRBD2; length: 16; V: TRBV24-1; CDR3: CATSEGRGGRTETQYF
J: TRBJ1-2; D: .; length: 15; V: TRBV5-5; CDR3: CASSPGHLANYGYTF
J: TRBJ1-2; D: .; length: 14; V: TRBV6-5; CDR3: CASSYFGVTGGYTF
J: TRBJ1-1; D: .; length: 12; V: TRBV7-2; CDR3: CASSLLGLEAFF
J: TRBJ1-3; D: .; length: 12; V: TRBV30; CDR3: CAWGGPGNTIYF
J: TRBJ1-1; D: .; length: 15; V: TRBV11-3; CDR3: CASSTQQLPNTEAFF
J: TRBJ2-1; D: TRBD2; length: 15; V: TRBV7-6; CDR3: CASSYASGGLDEQFF
J: TRBJ1-2; D: .; length: 15; V: TRBV10-3; CDR3: CAISESAGPNYGYTF
J: TRBJ2-7; D: TRBD1; length: 14; V: TRBV19; CDR3: CASSIGDRAYEQYF
J: TRBJ1-1; D: .; length: 13; V: TRBV6-6; CDR3: CASSYSLNTEAFF
J: TRBJ2-2; D: .; length: 13; V: TRBV5-4; CDR3: CASHDGLFGELFF
J: TRBJ2-7; D: .; length: 14; V: TRBV4-3; CDR3: CASSQAQQAYEQYF
J: TRBJ2-5; D: TRBD2; length: 16; V: TRBV11-2; CDR3: CASSLPAGGPMETQYF
J: TRBJ2-5; D: .; length: 13; V: TRBV30; CDR3: CAWSGSPQETQYF
J: TRBJ1-1; D: .; length: 12; V: TRBV5-6; CDR3: CASSAGSLNAFF